One sample yielded the 7 T cell receptor beta chains listed below, sequenced in a study of vaccination and CD4 T cells after COVID-19. Documented treatment: roughly 11-day PBMC culture with coronavirus spike peptide pools or control peptides (ViraFEST assay). These receptors lack a known antigen. The Oncomine TCR Beta short-read assay sequenced DNA from cultured CD4+ T cells. TCRdb analysed the PCR reads with MiXCR anew, one entry per CDR3 protein. Among some 13,000 distinct CDR3 sequences listed, 25% to 35% were seen once. Sequencing was performed on CD4+ T cells from blood, cultured in vitro. These receptors were obtained from a human donor who had recovered from COVID-19.

This clonotype was picked up a small number of times. This chain links TRBV2 with TRBJ2-3; 10 bases agree with TRBD2. CDR3 length: 15 amino acids. Germline CDR1 reads SNHLY; CDR2 reads FYNNEI. V lost 8 bases to trimming and J lost 2 bases; unmatched junction nucleotides: 7. As DNA, the CDR3 is TGTGCCAGCTTTGTAGCGGGGGGTCCCACAGATACGCAGTATTTT. This gives the protein CASFVAGGPTDTQYF.

This clonotype was observed a handful of times. V gene TRBV7-8 combines with J gene TRBJ1-1, with D hard to call. The CDR3 spans 15 residues. The germline CDR1 and CDR2 sequences are SGHVS and FQNEAQ. V was trimmed by 5 bases and J by 7 bases, leaving 20 bases between them. The CDR3 region is CASSLRREGRDEAFF. CDR3 in DNA: TGTGCCAGCAGCCTCAGGCGAGAAGGACGGGATGAAGCTTTCTTT.

The chain uses TRBV20-1 and TRBJ1-1; the D is unclear. V was trimmed by 4 bases and J by 2 bases, leaving 17 bases between them. Germline lookup yields CDR1 DFQATT and CDR2 SNEGSKA (reference sequence). This CDR3 has 15 amino acids. CDR3 region: CSAIQFLTPNTEAFF. The CDR3 nucleotides read TGCAGTGCTATTCAATTTTTGACACCAAACACTGAAGCTTTCTTT.

V usage is TRBV23-1 and J usage is TRBJ2-7; D is unclear. TRBV23-1 is annotated as an ORF whose role is uncertain. V shed 3 bases and J shed 3 bases, with 21 bases lying between them. The CDR3 sequence is 17 residues long. The CDR3 DNA reads as TGCGCCAGCAGTCACCCTTTAAGGACCTTAAACCACTACGAGCAGTACTTC. It encodes CASSHPLRTLNHYEQYF.

This chain's CDR3 is CASSQTLFGGTNEKLFF. The CDR3 nucleotides read TGTGCCAGCAGCCAGACACTATTTGGGGGGACTAATGAAAAACTGTTTTTT. This chain uses TRBV6-1 with TRBJ1-4, with a weak D call TRBD1 (5 bases). Germline CDR1 reads MNHNS; CDR2 reads SASEGT. With 6 bases removed from V and 2 bases from J, the gap between germline ends came to 19 bases. The length of the CDR3 is 17 residues.

This clonotype came up a few times. The chain uses TRBV6-1 and TRBJ1-1; no firm D call. The V and J ends lost 7 bases and 0 bases respectively, with 3 bases between them. CDR3 length: 11 residues. The germline V gene encodes CDR1 MNHNS and CDR2 SASEGT. CDR3 nucleotide sequence: TGTGCCAGCAACCTGAACACTGAAGCTTTCTTT. This translates into CASNLNTEAFF.

This chain connects TRBV10-3 to TRBJ2-5, with a weak D call TRBD2 (5 bases). Germline CDR1 ENHRY, CDR2 SYGVKD. This CDR3 is 13 amino acids long. Trimming removed 11 bases at V and 3 bases at J, with 16 bases between. The CDR3 sequence is CALATGWEETQYF. For the CDR3, the DNA is TGTGCCTTGGCCACGGGATGGGAAGAGACCCAGTACTTC.